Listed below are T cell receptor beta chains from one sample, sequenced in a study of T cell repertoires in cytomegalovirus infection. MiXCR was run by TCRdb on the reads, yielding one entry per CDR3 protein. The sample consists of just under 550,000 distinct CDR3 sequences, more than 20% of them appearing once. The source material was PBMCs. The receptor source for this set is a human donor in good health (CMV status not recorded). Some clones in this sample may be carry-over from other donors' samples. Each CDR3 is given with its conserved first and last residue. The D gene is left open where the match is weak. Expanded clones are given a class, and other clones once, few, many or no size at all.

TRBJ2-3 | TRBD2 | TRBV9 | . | CASSVGLADTDTQYF | TGTGCCAGCAGCGTTGGACTAGCGGACACAGATACGCAGTATTTT
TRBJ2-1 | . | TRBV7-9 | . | CASRGFPAGPSYSSYNEQFF | TGTGCCAGCAGGGGGTTCCCAGCGGGCCCTTCTTATAGCTCCTACAATGAGCAGTTCTTC
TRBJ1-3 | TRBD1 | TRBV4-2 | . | CASSVGETGSGNTIYF | TGTGCCAGCAGCGTAGGCGAGACAGGGTCTGGAAACACCATATATTTT
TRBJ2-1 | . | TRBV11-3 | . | CASSLDLGGTASRPAYNEQFF | TGTGCCAGCAGCTTAGATTTGGGAGGGACAGCCTCACGACCCGCTTACAATGAGCAGTTCTTC
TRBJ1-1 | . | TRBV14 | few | CASSQSIQGEAFF | TGTGCCAGCAGCCAATCGATTCAGGGTGAAGCTTTCTTT
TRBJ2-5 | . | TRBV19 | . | CASPPAGDETQYF | TGTGCCAGTCCCCCGGCCGGGGATGAGACCCAGTACTTC
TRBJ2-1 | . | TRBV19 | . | CASSGRTVSYNEQFF | TGTGCCAGTAGCGGGAGGACAGTCTCCTACAATGAGCAGTTCTTC
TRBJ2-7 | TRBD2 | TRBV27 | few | CASSPAGGRFNYEQYF | TGTGCCAGCTCCCCCGCAGGCGGGAGGTTTAACTACGAGCAGTACTTC
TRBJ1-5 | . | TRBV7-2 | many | CASSLDRMNNQPQHF | TGTGCCAGCAGCCTAGACAGAATGAACAATCAGCCCCAGCATTTT
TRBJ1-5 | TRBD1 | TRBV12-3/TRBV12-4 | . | CASSLASGGRLRNQPQHF | TGTGCCAGCAGTTTAGCGTCAGGGGGACGGCTTCGCAATCAGCCCCAGCATTTT
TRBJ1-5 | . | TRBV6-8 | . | CASLAPDRGQPQHF | TGTGCCAGTCTGGCGCCAGATCGGGGTCAGCCCCAGCATTTT
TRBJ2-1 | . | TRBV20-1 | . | CRASGGPANEQFF | TGCAGGGCCTCAGGAGGGCCCGCCAATGAGCAGTTCTTC
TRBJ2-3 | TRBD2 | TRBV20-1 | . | CSAQNFSGNRLTDTQYF | TGCAGTGCCCAGAACTTTAGCGGGAACCGTCTCACAGATACGCAGTATTTT
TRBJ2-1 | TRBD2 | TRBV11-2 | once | CASSTSGSNNEQFF | TGTGCCAGCAGCACTAGCGGGAGTAATAATGAGCAGTTCTTC
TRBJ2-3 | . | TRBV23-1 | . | CASSRGTPDTQYF | TGCGCCAGCAGCCGCGGGACCCCAGATACGCAGTATTTT
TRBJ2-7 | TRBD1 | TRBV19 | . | CASSQLGQGTDEQYF | TGTGCCAGTAGCCAACTAGGACAGGGAACGGACGAGCAGTACTTC
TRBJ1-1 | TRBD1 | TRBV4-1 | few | CASSQGRGGETEAFF | TGCGCCAGCAGCCAGGGGAGAGGGGGCGAGACTGAAGCTTTCTTT
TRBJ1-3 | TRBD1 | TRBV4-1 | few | CASSQEGDRADSGNTIYF | TGCGCCAGCAGCCAAGAGGGAGACAGGGCGGACTCTGGAAACACCATATATTTT
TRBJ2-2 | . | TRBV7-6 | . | CASSTEQGFNTGELFF | TGTGCCAGCAGCACTGAACAGGGCTTCAACACCGGGGAGCTGTTTTTT
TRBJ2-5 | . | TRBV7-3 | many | CASSLSPTQETQYF | TGTGCCAGCAGCTTATCCCCGACCCAAGAGACCCAGTACTTC
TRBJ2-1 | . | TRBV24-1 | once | CATSDLQNEQFF | TGTGCCACCAGTGATTTGCAAAATGAGCAGTTCTTC
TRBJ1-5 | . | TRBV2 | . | CASSDGRNSNQPQHF | TGTGCCAGCAGTGATGGACGGAATAGCAATCAGCCCCAGCATTTT
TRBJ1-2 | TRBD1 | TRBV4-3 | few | CASSSGQGTNYGYTF | TGCGCCAGCAGCTCTGGACAGGGAACTAACTATGGCTACACCTTC
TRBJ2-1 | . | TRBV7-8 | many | CASSLGGSLDEQFF | TGTGCCAGCAGCTTAGGGGGGTCACTAGATGAGCAGTTCTTC
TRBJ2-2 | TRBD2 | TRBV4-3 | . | CASSLSGSLTGELFF | TGCGCCAGCAGCCTCAGCGGGAGCCTCACCGGGGAGCTGTTTTTT
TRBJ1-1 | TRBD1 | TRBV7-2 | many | CASSFRDRSEAFF | TGTGCCAGCAGCTTCCGGGACAGGAGTGAAGCTTTCTTT
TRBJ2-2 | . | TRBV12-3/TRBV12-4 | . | CASSSNRVATGELFF | TGTGCCAGCAGTTCGAACAGGGTAGCCACCGGGGAGCTGTTTTTT
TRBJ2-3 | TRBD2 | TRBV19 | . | CASSTTSGSFGDTQYF | TGTGCCAGTAGTACAACTAGCGGGAGTTTTGGAGATACGCAGTATTTT
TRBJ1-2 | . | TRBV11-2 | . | CASSLELINPYGYTF | TGTGCCAGCAGCTTAGAGCTCATCAATCCTTATGGCTACACCTTC
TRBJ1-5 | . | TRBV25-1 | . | CAKRKQPQHF | TGTGCGAAGAGGAAGCAGCCCCAGCATTTT
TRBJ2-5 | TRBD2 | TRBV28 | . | CASSSSLGGRAETQYF | TGTGCCAGCAGTTCATCCCTTGGCGGGAGGGCCGAGACCCAGTACTTC
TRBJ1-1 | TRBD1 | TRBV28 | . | CASRDGGQGNTEAFF | TGTGCCAGCAGGGACGGGGGACAGGGAAACACTGAAGCTTTCTTT
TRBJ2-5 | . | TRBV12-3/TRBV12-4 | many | CASSSTGAGGETQYF | TGTGCCAGCAGTTCAACGGGAGCTGGTGGAGAGACCCAGTACTTC
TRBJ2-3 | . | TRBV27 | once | CASSLNGGVITDTQYF | TGTGCCAGCAGTTTAAATGGGGGCGTCATTACAGATACGCAGTATTTT
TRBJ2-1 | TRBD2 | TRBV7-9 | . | CASSLVRLSSGVKNEQFF | TGTGCCAGCAGCTTGGTACGACTGTCTAGCGGGGTTAAGAATGAGCAGTTCTTC
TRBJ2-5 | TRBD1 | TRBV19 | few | CASSSRDRGQETQYF | TGTGCCAGTAGTTCCCGGGACAGGGGACAAGAGACCCAGTACTTC
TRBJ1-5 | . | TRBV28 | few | CASSPDLISNQPQHF | TGTGCCAGCAGTCCAGACCTGATTAGCAATCAGCCCCAGCATTTT
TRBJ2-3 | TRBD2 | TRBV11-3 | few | CASGPGLVSGQGRSTDTQYF | TGTGCCAGCGGACCCGGTCTTGTTAGCGGGCAAGGGAGGAGCACAGATACGCAGTATTTT
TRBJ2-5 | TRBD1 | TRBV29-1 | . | CSVGQGTKETQYF | TGCAGCGTAGGACAGGGGACGAAGGAGACCCAGTACTTC
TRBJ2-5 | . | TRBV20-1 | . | CSARRTPAETQYF | TGCAGTGCTAGGAGGACTCCCGCCGAGACCCAGTACTTC
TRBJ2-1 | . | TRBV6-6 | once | CASSEDKSSYNEQFF | TGTGCCAGCAGCGAGGATAAATCTAGTTACAATGAGCAGTTCTTC